Described below is a single T cell receptor (beta chain) sequence and its context. Antigen unknown. Generated by immunoSEQ multiplex PCR, the TCRdb table keeps only in-frame clones and is missing some. The sample carries approximately 15,000 clones, roughly 90% recorded once. This entry is derived from a study of T cell responses to AZD1222 COVID-19 vaccine. Study results and caveats: Reportedly, close to half of spike-specific TCRs are directed against unmutated variant regions. Seropositivity was recorded at baseline in only a handful of AZD1222 recipients.

Some second doses came at about 4 weeks and others at about 12 weeks; these were pooled. The germline gives CDR1 LNHDA, CDR2 SQIVND (reference sequence). CDR3 length equals 13 residues. The V and J ends lost 3 bases and 7 bases respectively, with 12 bases between them. The chain carries TRBV19 and TRBJ1-1; D remains ambiguous. The sequence was collected from an adult who received the AZD1222 COVID-19 vaccine. This material consisted of peripheral blood, taken 28 days after the second AZD1222 dose. The CDR3 region is CASSILLGSEAFF. The CDR3 bases are TGTGCCAGTAGTATCCTCTTAGGGAGTGAAGCTTTCTTT.